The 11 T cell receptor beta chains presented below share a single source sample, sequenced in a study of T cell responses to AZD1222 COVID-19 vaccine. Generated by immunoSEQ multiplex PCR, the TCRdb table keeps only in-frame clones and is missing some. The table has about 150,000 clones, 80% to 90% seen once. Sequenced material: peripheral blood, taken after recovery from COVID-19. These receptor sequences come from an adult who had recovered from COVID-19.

The CDR3 DNA sequence: TGTGCCAGCAGCGCAAGAGGAGGGGGCGCGAAGGAAGCTTTCTTT. This translates into CASSARGGGAKEAFF. The chain uses TRBV9 and TRBJ1-1; 7 nucleotides match TRBD1. This CDR3 is built from 15 residues. Germline CDR1 and CDR2: SGDLS and YYNGEE. V shed 3 bases and J 8 bases; nucleotides not matched to a gene: 13.

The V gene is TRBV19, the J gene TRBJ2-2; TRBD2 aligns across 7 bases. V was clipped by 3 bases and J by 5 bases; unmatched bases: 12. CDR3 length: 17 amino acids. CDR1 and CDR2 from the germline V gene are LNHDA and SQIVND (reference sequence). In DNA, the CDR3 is TGTGCCAGTAGTATCGGGTATTCGGCTAGCGGAACCGGGGAGCTGTTTTTT. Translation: CASSIGYSASGTGELFF.

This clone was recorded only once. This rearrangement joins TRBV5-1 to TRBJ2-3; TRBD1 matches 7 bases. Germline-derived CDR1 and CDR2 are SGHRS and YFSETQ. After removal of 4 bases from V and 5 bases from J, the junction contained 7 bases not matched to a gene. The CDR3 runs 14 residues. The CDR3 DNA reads TGCGCCAGCAGCGCCGACAGGGTAGGAGATACGCAGTATTTT. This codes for CASSADRVGDTQYF.

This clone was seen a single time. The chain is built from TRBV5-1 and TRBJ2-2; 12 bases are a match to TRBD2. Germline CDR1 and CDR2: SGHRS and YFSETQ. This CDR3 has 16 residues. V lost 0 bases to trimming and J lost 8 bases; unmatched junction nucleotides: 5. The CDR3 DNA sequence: TGCGCCAGCAGCTTGGACGGACTAGCGGGATCAGGGGAGCTGTTTTTT. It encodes CASSLDGLAGSGELFF. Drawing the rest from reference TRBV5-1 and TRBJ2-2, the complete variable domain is KAGVTQTPRYLIKTRGQQVTLSCSPISGHRSVSWYQQTPGQGLQFLFEYFSETQRNKGNFPGRFSGRQFSNSRSEMNVSTLELGDSALYLCASSLDGLAGSGELFFGEGSRLTVL.

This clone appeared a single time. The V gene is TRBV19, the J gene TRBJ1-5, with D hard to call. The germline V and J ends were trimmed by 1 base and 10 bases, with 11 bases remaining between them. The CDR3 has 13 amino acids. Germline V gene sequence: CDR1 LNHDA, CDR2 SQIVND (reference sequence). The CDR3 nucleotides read TGTGCCAGTAGTATAGTCGGGGATCGACCCCAGCATTTT. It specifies CASSIVGDRPQHF.

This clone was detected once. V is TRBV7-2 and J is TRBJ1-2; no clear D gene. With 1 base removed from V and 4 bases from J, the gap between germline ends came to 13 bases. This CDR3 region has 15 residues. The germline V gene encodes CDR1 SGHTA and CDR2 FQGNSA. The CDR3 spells CASSLEPTSGYGYTF. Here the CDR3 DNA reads TGTGCCAGCAGCTTAGAACCTACCTCAGGCTATGGCTACACCTTC.

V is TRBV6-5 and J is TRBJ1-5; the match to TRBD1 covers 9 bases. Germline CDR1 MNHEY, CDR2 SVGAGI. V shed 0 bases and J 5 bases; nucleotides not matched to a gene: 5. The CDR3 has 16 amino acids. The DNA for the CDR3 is TGTGCCAGCAGTTACTCGCAGGGACAGGGTTATCAGCCCCAGCATTTT. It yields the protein CASSYSQGQGYQPQHF.

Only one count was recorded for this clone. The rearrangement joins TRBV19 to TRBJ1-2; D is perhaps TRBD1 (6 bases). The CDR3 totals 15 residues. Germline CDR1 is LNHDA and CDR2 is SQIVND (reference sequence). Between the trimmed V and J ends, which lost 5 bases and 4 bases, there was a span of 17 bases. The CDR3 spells CASSSSRGQLYGYTF. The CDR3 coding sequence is TGTGCCAGTAGTTCCAGCAGGGGACAACTCTATGGCTACACCTTC.

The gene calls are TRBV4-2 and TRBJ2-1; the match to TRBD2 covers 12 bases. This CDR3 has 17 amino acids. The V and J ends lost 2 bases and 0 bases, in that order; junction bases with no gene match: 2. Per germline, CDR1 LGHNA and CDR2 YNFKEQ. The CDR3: CASSQTSGRSSYNEQFF. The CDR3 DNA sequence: TGTGCCAGCAGCCAAACTAGCGGGAGGAGCTCCTACAATGAGCAGTTCTTC.

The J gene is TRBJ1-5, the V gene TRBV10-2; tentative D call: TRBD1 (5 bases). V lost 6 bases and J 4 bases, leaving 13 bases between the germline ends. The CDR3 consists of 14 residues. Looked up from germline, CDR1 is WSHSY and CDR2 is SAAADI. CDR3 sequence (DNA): TGCGCCAGCAGAAATCGGCAGGGAAATCAGCCCCAGCATTTT. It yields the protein CASRNRQGNQPQHF.

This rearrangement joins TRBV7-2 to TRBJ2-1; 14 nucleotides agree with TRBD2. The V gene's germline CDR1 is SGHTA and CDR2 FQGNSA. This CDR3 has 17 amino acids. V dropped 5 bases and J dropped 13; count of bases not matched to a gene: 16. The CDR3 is CASSPRTSGGSSLSQFF. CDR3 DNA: TGTGCCAGCAGCCCACGGACTAGCGGGGGGTCATCACTCTCTCAGTTCTTC.